The 10 T cell receptor beta chains given below trace back to one sample, sequenced in a study of regulatory T cells in long-lasting Graves disease. Construction of the TCR beta libraries employed iRepertoire HTBI primers in conjunction with Arm-PCR of CDR3 regions. TCRdb passed the multiplex PCR reads through MiXCR, listing each CDR3 protein once. The sample includes under 300,000 distinct CDR3 sequences, 20% of them seen just once. Time point denoted: newly diagnosed GD, antithyroid drugs for less than 3 months. PBMC RNA served as the TCR library source. The sample was peripheral blood mononuclear cells (PBMCs), taken at new diagnosis, from a patient treated with antithyroid drugs. These TCRs come from a female donor with Graves disease.

This clonotype was counted ten times or more. The rearrangement links TRBV30 to TRBJ1-1; D is ambiguous. This CDR3 has 13 amino acids. V gave up 3 bases and J gave up 1 base, with 9 bases separating them. The germline CDR1 and CDR2 sequences are GTSNPN and SVGIG (reference sequence). DNA of the CDR3: TGTGCCTGGAGCCGATTGGGGAACACTGAAGCTTTCTTT. Translation: CAWSRLGNTEAFF.

This chain links TRBV7-2 with TRBJ2-7, with D maybe TRBD1 (6 bases). The germline CDR1 and CDR2 sequences are SGHTA and FQGNSA. The CDR3 loop spans 16 amino acids. V was trimmed by 1 base and J by 5 bases, leaving 18 bases between them. CDR3 DNA: TGTGCCAGCAGCTTAGTGGGGGCCGACTCCTGGGACGAGCAGTACTTC. Protein product: CASSLVGADSWDEQYF.

Worth noting for this clonotype: One base away lies a much larger clone, so this may be a sequencing read error. The CDR3 does not close with the conserved phenylalanine or tryptophan, likely indicating a read error. The chain recombines TRBV11-2 with TRBJ2-2; 10 nucleotides match TRBD1. The CDR3 loop spans 15 amino acids. The ends lost 1 base at V and 7 bases at J; junction bases unmatched: 3. Germline CDR1 SGHAT, CDR2 FQNNGV. The DNA of the CDR3 is TGTGCCAGCAGCTTAGGACAGGGGGCTGGCGGGGAGCTGTTTTTA. It specifies CASSLGQGAGGELFL.

The chain employs TRBV20-1 and TRBJ2-1, with TRBD2 matching 10 bases. The V gene's germline CDR1 is DFQATT and CDR2 SNEGSKA (reference sequence). V shed 6 bases, J shed 7 bases, and the junction held 6 bases outside the gene matches. This CDR3 comprises 13 residues. The CDR3 sequence is CSARLAGENEQFF. The CDR3 DNA sequence: TGCAGTGCACGGCTAGCGGGAGAGAATGAGCAGTTCTTC.

This sequence joins TRBV20-1 and TRBJ1-1, with D uncertain. Trimming removed 0 bases from V and 7 bases from J, with 18 bases in between. The germline CDR1 and CDR2 sequences are DFQATT and SNEGSKA (reference sequence). This CDR3 has 15 residues. The CDR3 reads CSARDLSGVLSEAFF. CDR3 nucleotide sequence: TGCAGTGCTAGAGATCTCAGTGGGGTACTTAGTGAAGCTTTCTTT.

This clonotype has more than one count but fewer than ten. The gene calls are TRBV29-1 and TRBJ1-1; D ambiguous. The V gene's germline CDR1 is SQVTM and CDR2 ANQGSEA. The CDR3 loop spans 13 amino acids. The V gene lost 6 bases and the J gene lost 0 bases, with 11 bases spanning the gap. The CDR3 reads CSVLGGLNTEAFF. DNA of the CDR3: TGCAGCGTGCTCGGAGGGTTGAACACTGAAGCTTTCTTT.

This clonotype occurred many times. The chain uses TRBV20-1 and TRBJ1-6; no clear D. This CDR3 spans 16 amino acids. Trimming left V 4 bases short and J 0 bases short, with 13 bases between. Germline V gene data show CDR1 as DFQATT and CDR2 as SNEGSKA (reference sequence). CDR3: CSATAGRSSYNSPLHF. CDR3 DNA: TGCAGTGCTACAGCCGGACGGAGCTCCTATAATTCACCCCTCCACTTT.

The chain links TRBV28 to TRBJ1-1; D is unclear. Looked up from germline, CDR1 is MDHEN and CDR2 is SYDVKM. The CDR3 sequence is 11 residues long. The CDR3 sequence: CAAGSNTEAFF. The CDR3, as DNA: TGTGCTGCGGGCAGTAACACTGAAGCTTTCTTT.

This clonotype showed up many times. One junction end does not reproduce the germline sequence, and a read error may be involved. The chain combines TRBV5-5 with TRBJ2-3; D not certain. CDR1 is SGHKS and CDR2 is YYEKEE in the germline V gene (reference sequence). This CDR3 region has 15 residues. Here the CDR3 reads CASSLAPPRTDTQYF. The CDR3 DNA is TGCGCCAGCAGCTTGGCCCCCCCCCGCACAGATACGCAGTATTTT.

The table lists this clonotype with many counts. This sequence joins TRBV20-1 and TRBJ2-3; TRBD2 aligns across 8 bases. The CDR3 sequence is 14 residues long. Germline-derived CDR1 and CDR2 are DFQATT and SNEGSKA (reference sequence). V trimming: 0 bases; J trimming: 3 bases; junction bases outside the gene matches: 2. CDR3 residues: CSARESSGTDTQYF. The CDR3 region has the DNA TGCAGTGCTAGAGAGTCTAGCGGGACAGATACGCAGTATTTT.